The rows below give T cell receptor beta chains drawn from one sample of a study of blood T cell repertoires in COVID-19. Assay: immunoSEQ multiplex PCR; the TCRdb copy retains only in-frame clones and omits some. The profile shows approximately 320,000 clones, almost 85% of them singletons. The sequenced material came from peripheral blood. Receptors originate from a human donor in a cohort sampled during active COVID-19. CDR3s include the opening cysteine and the closing phenylalanine or tryptophan. D genes are given only for firm matches. Not every row has a clone size; where given, it reads once, few, many or a size class.

>TRBV5-1|TRBJ2-1|15|TRBD1|.
CASSPGTGSYNEQFF
TGCGCCAGCAGCCCGGGGACAGGCTCCTACAATGAGCAGTTCTTC
>TRBV5-8|TRBJ1-2|17|.|once
CASSLARGIKSVYGYTF
TGTGCCAGCAGCTTGGCCCGCGGAATCAAGTCGGTGTATGGCTACACCTTC
>TRBV21-1|TRBJ1-5|10|.|.
CATLERPQHF
TGTGCCACTCTTGAGCGGCCCCAGCATTTT
>TRBV2|TRBJ1-6|15|TRBD1|once
CASRPGQGWNSPLHF
TGTGCCAGCAGGCCGGGACAGGGGTGGAATTCACCCCTCCACTTT
>TRBV7-2|TRBJ2-5|18|TRBD2|few
CASSLARNAGGLQKTQYF
TGTGCCAGCAGCTTAGCGCGAAATGCGGGGGGACTCCAGAAGACCCAGTACTTC
>TRBV19|TRBJ1-2|15|TRBD1|.
CASSDSTGGGYGYTF
TGTGCCAGTAGTGACTCTACAGGGGGCGGGTATGGCTACACCTTC
>TRBV7-2|TRBJ1-2|14|.|.
CASSIGGGSYGYTF
TGTGCCAGCAGCATCGGCGGCGGGAGCTATGGCTACACCTTC
>TRBV14|TRBJ1-2|16|.|.
CASSPPFAGTINGYTF
TGTGCCAGCAGCCCGCCCTTCGCAGGTACCATTAATGGCTACACCTTC
>TRBV30|TRBJ2-1|15|TRBD2|.
CAWRLPGGPYNEQFF
TGTGCCTGGAGGCTGCCGGGGGGGCCCTACAATGAGCAGTTCTTC
>TRBV4-1|TRBJ2-2|14|.|once
CASSQGMTTGELFF
TGCGCCAGCAGCCAAGGTATGACAACCGGGGAGCTGTTTTTT
>TRBV5-6|TRBJ2-2|16|TRBD2|few
CASSLRRGANTGELFF
TGTGCCAGCAGCTTGAGGCGGGGGGCGAACACCGGGGAGCTGTTTTTT
>TRBV19|TRBJ1-2|13|TRBD1|.
CASSGTGRYGYTF
TGTGCCAGTAGCGGGACAGGACGCTATGGCTACACCTTC
>TRBV24-1|TRBJ2-2|16|TRBD2|.
CATSDFKRGGPRELFF
TGTGCCACCAGTGATTTCAAGCGGGGGGGCCCGAGGGAGCTGTTTTTT
>TRBV21-1|TRBJ1-1|15|.|.
CASSKGFRRGGPAFF
TGTGCCAGCAGCAAAGGTTTTAGACGGGGGGGGCCTGCTTTCTTT
>TRBV19|TRBJ1-5|14|TRBD1|.
CASSRTGINQPQHF
TGTGCCAGTAGTAGGACAGGGATTAATCAGCCCCAGCATTTT
>TRBV12-3/TRBV12-4|TRBJ2-1|12|.|few
CASTRLYNEQFF
TGTGCCAGCACCCGTCTCTACAATGAGCAGTTCTTC
>TRBV7-8|TRBJ1-6|17|.|few
CASSLVGGSSYNSPLHF
TGTGCCAGCAGCTTAGTTGGAGGAAGCTCCTATAATTCACCCCTCCACTTT
>TRBV9|TRBJ2-1|14|.|.
CASSGFSSYNEQFF
TGTGCCAGCAGCGGTTTTAGCTCCTACAATGAGCAGTTCTTC
>TRBV24-1|TRBJ1-2|17|.|.
CATSDAPPGGSNYGYTF
TGTGCCACCAGTGATGCCCCACCGGGGGGGTCGAACTATGGCTACACCTTC
>TRBV6-9|TRBJ2-3|14|.|.
CASSYDGAEDTQYF
TGTGCCAGCAGTTACGATGGGGCCGAAGATACGCAGTATTTT
>TRBV18|TRBJ1-3|14|.|once
CASSPGAAGNTIYF
TGTGCCAGCTCACCTGGGGCGGCTGGAAACACCATATATTTT
>TRBV9|TRBJ2-1|12|TRBD1|.
CASSGKTGVLFF
TGTGCCAGCAGCGGGAAAACAGGGGTTTTGTTCTTC
>TRBV10-1|TRBJ2-7|14|.|.
CASSEVRQGYEQYF
TGCGCCAGCAGTGAGGTTCGGCAGGGCTACGAGCAGTACTTC
>TRBV4-2|TRBJ1-2|15|.|once
CASMARRGNVYGYTF
TGTGCCAGCATGGCTAGAAGGGGAAACGTCTATGGCTACACCTTC
>TRBV3-1/TRBV3-2|TRBJ1-5|14|TRBD1|few
CASSQRTGGQPQHF
TGTGCCAGCAGCCAACGGACAGGGGGTCAGCCCCAGCATTTT
>TRBV6-1|TRBJ1-1|16|TRBD1|.
CASREQDRAMNTEAFF
TGTGCCAGCAGAGAACAGGACAGGGCAATGAACACTGAAGCTTTCTTT
>TRBV21-1|TRBJ1-5|16|.|once
CASSIIRNYSNQPQHF
TGTGCCAGCAGCATAATTAGAAACTATAGCAATCAGCCCCAGCATTTT
>TRBV19|TRBJ2-1|14|.|.
CASSIAGIYNEQFF
TGTGCCAGTAGTATCGCGGGAATTTACAATGAGCAGTTCTTC
>TRBV6-1|TRBJ2-3|17|TRBD2|.
CASSEAPSGGNTDTQYF
TGTGCCAGCAGTGAAGCGCCTAGCGGGGGGAACACAGATACGCAGTATTTT
>TRBV13|TRBJ2-1|14|TRBD2|.
CASRGLAGDNEQFF
TGTGCCAGCAGGGGACTAGCGGGGGACAATGAGCAGTTCTTC
>TRBV18|TRBJ2-7|12|.|.
CASSPTFYEQYF
TGTGCCAGCTCACCTACATTCTACGAGCAGTACTTC
>TRBV30|TRBJ2-3|13|TRBD2|.
CAWERGVTDTQYF
TGTGCCTGGGAACGGGGGGTTACAGATACGCAGTATTTT
>TRBV29-1|TRBJ2-3|14|.|.
CSVLFRGSTDTQYF
TGCAGCGTCCTATTCCGGGGAAGCACAGATACGCAGTATTTT
>TRBV5-6|TRBJ1-2|14|TRBD1|.
CASSLGQGGYGYTF
TGTGCCAGCAGCTTAGGTCAGGGGGGCTATGGCTACACCTTC
>TRBV6-4|TRBJ1-5|15|.|.
CASSEGGGGNQPQHF
TGTGCCAGCAGTGAGGGAGGGGGGGGCAATCAGCCCCAGCATTTT
>TRBV7-6|TRBJ1-4|13|.|.
CASSSGLGEKLFF
TGTGCCAGCAGCTCGGGACTGGGCGAAAAACTGTTTTTT
>TRBV7-9|TRBJ2-5|12|.|.
CASEGLLETQYF
TGTGCCAGCGAGGGACTTCTGGAGACCCAGTACTTC
>TRBV5-1|TRBJ1-5|14|.|.
CASRHNRGNQPQHF
TGCGCCAGCAGACATAACAGGGGCAATCAGCCCCAGCATTTT
>TRBV9|TRBJ2-2|16|TRBD2|.
CASSVVPGGSTGELFF
TGTGCCAGCAGCGTAGTTCCGGGGGGGAGCACCGGGGAGCTGTTTTTT
>TRBV4-1|TRBJ2-3|15|.|.
CASSQSRLTADTQYF
TGCGCCAGCAGCCAATCGCGACTTACCGCAGATACGCAGTATTTT